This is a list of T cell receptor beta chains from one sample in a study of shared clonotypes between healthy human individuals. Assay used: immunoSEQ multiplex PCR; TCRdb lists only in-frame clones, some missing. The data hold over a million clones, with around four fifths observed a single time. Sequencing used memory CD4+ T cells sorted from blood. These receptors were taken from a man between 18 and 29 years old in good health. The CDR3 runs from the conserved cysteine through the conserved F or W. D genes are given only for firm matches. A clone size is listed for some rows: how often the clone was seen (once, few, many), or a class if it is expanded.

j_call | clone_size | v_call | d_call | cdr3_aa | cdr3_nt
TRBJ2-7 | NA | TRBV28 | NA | CASIPLRRSSYEQYF | TGTGCCAGCATCCCCCTCAGGAGAAGCTCCTACGAGCAGTACTTC
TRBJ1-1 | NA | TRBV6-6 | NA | CASSRDTEAFF | TGTGCCAGCAGTCGGGACACTGAAGCTTTCTTT
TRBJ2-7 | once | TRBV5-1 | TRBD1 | CASSLEGQGAYEQYF | TGCGCCAGCAGCTTGGAAGGACAGGGGGCTTACGAGCAGTACTTC
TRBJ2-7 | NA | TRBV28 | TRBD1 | CASSSTTGVDVDEQYF | TGTGCCAGCAGTTCTACTACAGGGGTGGATGTCGACGAGCAGTACTTC
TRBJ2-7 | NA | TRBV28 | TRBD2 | CASTAGLTEQYF | TGTGCCAGCACAGCGGGGCTAACCGAGCAGTACTTC
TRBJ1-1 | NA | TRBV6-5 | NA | CASRREAATEAFF | TGTGCTTCGCGCCGGGAGGCGGCCACTGAAGCTTTCTTT
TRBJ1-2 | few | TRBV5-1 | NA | CASSLNGGYTF | TGCGCCAGCAGCTTGAACGGAGGCTACACCTTC
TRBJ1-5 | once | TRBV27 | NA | CASSSGWGAQPQHF | TGTGCCAGCAGTTCGGGTTGGGGGGCGCAGCCCCAGCATTTT
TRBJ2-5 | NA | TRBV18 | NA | CASSPDSETQYF | TGTGCCAGCTCACCAGACTCAGAGACCCAGTACTTC
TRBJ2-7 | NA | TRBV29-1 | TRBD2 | CSALGTSGYEQYF | TGCAGCGCCCTAGGGACTAGCGGCTACGAGCAGTACTTC
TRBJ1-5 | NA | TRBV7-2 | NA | CASSLSGLNQPQHF | TGTGCCAGCAGCTTATCCGGTCTCAATCAGCCCCAGCATTTT
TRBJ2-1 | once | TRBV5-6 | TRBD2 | CASSLPPGTSGPYNEQFF | TGTGCCAGCAGCTTGCCCCCCGGGACTAGCGGGCCCTACAATGAGCAGTTCTTC
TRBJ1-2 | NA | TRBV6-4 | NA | CASNSGNYGYTF | TGTGCCAGCAATTCAGGGAACTATGGCTACACCTTC
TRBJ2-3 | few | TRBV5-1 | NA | CASSLRAGGDTQYF | TGCGCCAGCAGCTTAAGGGCTGGTGGAGATACGCAGTATTTT
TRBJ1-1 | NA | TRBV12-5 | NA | CASAGLKAFF | TGTGCTAGTGCGGGCCTTAAAGCTTTCTTT
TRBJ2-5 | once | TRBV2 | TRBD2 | CASRGGGVFQETQYF | TGTGCCAGCAGGGGGGGAGGGGTATTCCAAGAGACCCAGTACTTC
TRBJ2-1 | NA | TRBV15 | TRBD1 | CATSRGGTGGLSEQFF | TGTGCCACCAGCAGAGGAGGGACAGGGGGTTTATCTGAGCAGTTCTTC
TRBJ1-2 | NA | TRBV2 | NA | CASSAFYRTDQGYTF | TGTGCCAGCAGTGCCTTTTATCGGACAGACCAAGGCTACACCTTC
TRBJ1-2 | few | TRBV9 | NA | CASSVLETQGYGYTF | TGTGCCAGCAGCGTATTGGAAACTCAAGGCTATGGCTACACCTTC
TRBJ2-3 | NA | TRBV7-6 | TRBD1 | CASSLGTGAASTDTQYF | TGTGCCAGCAGCTTAGGGACAGGGGCAGCTAGCACAGATACGCAGTATTTT
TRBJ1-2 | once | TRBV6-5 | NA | CASSSGGQRGYTF | TGTGCCAGCAGTTCGGGGGGTCAACGAGGCTACACCTTC
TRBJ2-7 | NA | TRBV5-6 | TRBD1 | CASSLGGQAPSYEQYF | TGTGCCAGCAGCTTGGGGGGACAGGCCCCCTCCTACGAGCAGTACTTC
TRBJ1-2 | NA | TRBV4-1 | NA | CASSQDQGGYGYTF | TGCGCCAGCAGCCAAGACCAGGGAGGATATGGCTACACCTTC
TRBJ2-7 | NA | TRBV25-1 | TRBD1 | CASSELSGQGSYYEQYF | TGTGCCAGCAGTGAATTGAGCGGACAGGGGTCGTACTACGAGCAGTACTTC
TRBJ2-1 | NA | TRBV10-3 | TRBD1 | CAIKGQGSYNEQFF | TGTGCCATCAAAGGACAGGGTTCCTACAATGAGCAGTTCTTC
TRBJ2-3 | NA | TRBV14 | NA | CASSQRPYTDTQYF | TGTGCCAGCAGCCAACGGCCGTACACAGATACGCAGTATTTT